The entry that follows covers one TCR beta chain sequence. This CDR3 is built from 13 residues. Trimming cost V 6 bases and J 10 bases, with 16 bases left between them. The germline CDR1 and CDR2 sequences are GTSNPN and SVGIG (reference sequence). Measured with immunoSEQ multiplex PCR; TCRdb has only the in-frame clones, and not every one. Of about 49,000 clones listed, around 90% are singletons. This specimen belongs to a study of T cell changes during pregnancy in multiple sclerosis. The receptor was isolated from a female donor in good health, enrolled as a control in a pregnancy study. This material consisted of peripheral blood, taken after pregnancy. The chain combines TRBV30 with TRBJ1-6; D not resolved. The CDR3 nucleotides are TGTGCCTGCCAGAGCGGGGAGGCCTCACCCCTCCACTTT. The encoded protein is CACQSGEASPLHF.